Given below is one TCR beta chain in context. The table came from immunoSEQ multiplex PCR; TCRdb's copy has only in-frame clones and leaves some out. The sample includes 130,000 to 150,000 clones, 90% to 95% of them seen just once. These data are taken from a study of control samples from healthy donors and cancer patients. The CDR3 consists of 13 residues. Germline V lookup: CDR1 MNHEY, CDR2 SVGAGI. V was pared by 8 bases and J by 3 bases, with 13 bases between. The sequencing sample was made of blood. The origin of this receptor is a man aged 18 to 29 in good health. The chain combines TRBV6-5 with TRBJ1-1, with a possible D match to TRBD1 (6 bases). CDR3 in amino acids: CASRYDRYTEAFF. In DNA, the CDR3 is TGTGCCAGCCGGTACGACAGGTACACTGAAGCTTTCTTT.